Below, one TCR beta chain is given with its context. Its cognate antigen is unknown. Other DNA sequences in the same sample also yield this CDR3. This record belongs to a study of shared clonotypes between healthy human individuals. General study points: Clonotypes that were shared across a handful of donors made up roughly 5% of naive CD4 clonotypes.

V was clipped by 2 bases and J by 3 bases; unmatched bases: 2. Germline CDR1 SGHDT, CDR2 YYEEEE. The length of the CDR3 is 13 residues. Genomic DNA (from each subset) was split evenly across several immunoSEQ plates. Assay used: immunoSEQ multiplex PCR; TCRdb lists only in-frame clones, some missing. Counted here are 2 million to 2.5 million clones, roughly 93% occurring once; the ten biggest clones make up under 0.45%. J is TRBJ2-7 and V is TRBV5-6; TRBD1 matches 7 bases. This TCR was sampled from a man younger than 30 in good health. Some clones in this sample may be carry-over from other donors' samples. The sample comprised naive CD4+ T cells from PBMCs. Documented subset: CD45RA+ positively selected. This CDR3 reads CASSLRDSYEQYF. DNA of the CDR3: TGTGCCAGCAGCTTAAGGGACAGCTACGAGCAGTACTTC.